The 13 T cell receptor beta chains presented below share a single source sample, sequenced in a study of beta chain features in type 1 diabetes. Reverse transcription of all isolated RNA meant that expressed TCRB transcripts were sequenced. The assay was immunoSEQ multiplex PCR, and TCRdb's table has in-frame clones only and misses some. The repertoire includes roughly 610,000 clones, around 15% of them detected once, and around 0.095% sits in the top ten. The material sequenced was naive CD4+ T cells from blood. The origin of the receptors is a young man in good health.

The chain combines TRBV11-2 with TRBJ1-2, with TRBD1 identical over 7 bases. The CDR3 is 15 amino acids. Germline CDR1 and CDR2: SGHAT and FQNNGV. J was trimmed by 1 base and V by 4 bases; bases with no gene match: 6. CDR3 DNA: TGTGCCAGCAGCTCCGTCGACAGGGTTAACTATGGCTACACCTTC. Translation: CASSSVDRVNYGYTF.

This clone was counted only a few times. The rearrangement joins TRBV30 to TRBJ1-1, with TRBD1 as a possible D gene (6 bases). This CDR3 region has 14 residues. Germline-derived CDR1 and CDR2 are GTSNPN and SVGIG (reference sequence). V shed 0 bases and J shed 4 bases, with 12 bases lying between them. CDR3 amino acids: CAWSVGGKGTEAFF. The DNA for the CDR3 is TGTGCCTGGAGTGTAGGGGGGAAGGGCACTGAAGCTTTCTTT. Drawing the rest from reference TRBV30 and TRBJ1-1, the complete variable domain is SQTIHQWPATLVQPVGSPLSLECTVEGTSNPNLYWYRQAAGRGLQLLFYSVGIGQISSEVPQNLSASRPQDRQFILSSKKLLLSDSGFYLCAWSVGGKGTEAFFGQGTRLTVV.

This chain uses TRBV6-6 with TRBJ2-5; a possible D gene is TRBD1 (5 bases). The V gene's germline CDR1 is MNHNY and CDR2 SVGAGI (reference sequence). The V end was cut by 2 bases, the J end by 5 bases, with 9 bases between. The CDR3 runs to 13 residues. The CDR3 region is CASSYQGRETQYF. DNA of the CDR3: TGTGCCAGCAGTTACCAGGGCCGGGAGACCCAGTACTTC.

This clone was detected a few times. The chain couples TRBV9 to TRBJ2-7; TRBD1 or TRBD2 may be the D gene (5 bases each). The CDR3 totals 13 residues. CDR1 and CDR2 from the germline V gene are SGDLS and YYNGEE. The V end was cut by 0 bases, the J end by 5 bases, with 9 bases between. The CDR3 here is CASSVGRDHEQYF. The CDR3 bases are TGTGCCAGCAGCGTAGGCAGGGACCACGAGCAGTACTTC.

The J gene is TRBJ1-1, the V gene TRBV12-5; TRBD1 might be the D (5 bases). The CDR3 has 15 residues. Germline V lookup: CDR1 LGHNT, CDR2 FRNRAP. The ends were cut back, 1 base at V and 6 bases at J, with 15 bases in the middle. The CDR3 DNA reads as TGTGCTAGTGGTTTGGACCCTGGGGGGGGTGCTGAAGCTTTCTTT. It translates to CASGLDPGGGAEAFF.

The V gene is TRBV28, the J gene TRBJ2-7, with D uncertain. The ends were cut back, 5 bases at V and 2 bases at J, with 13 bases in the middle. The CDR3 totals 14 residues. Germline V gene data show CDR1 as MDHEN and CDR2 as SYDVKM. Here the CDR3 reads CASSPTDGTYEQYF. CDR3 nucleotides: TGTGCCAGCAGTCCCACGGACGGAACCTACGAGCAGTACTTC.

This chain links TRBV5-1 with TRBJ2-1; TRBD2 matches 11 bases. From germline, CDR1 is SGHRS and CDR2 YFSETQ. V dropped 6 bases and J dropped 8; count of bases not matched to a gene: 4. The CDR3 runs to 13 residues. The CDR3 DNA is TGCGCCAGCATCCTAGCGGGAGGATATGAGCAGTTCTTC. It encodes CASILAGGYEQFF.

This clone was recorded a few times. The chain employs TRBV5-1 and TRBJ2-1; D unresolved. CDR1 is SGHRS and CDR2 is YFSETQ in the germline V gene. V lost 3 bases to trimming and J lost 3 bases, with 4 bases between them. The CDR3 is made up of 12 amino acids. CDR3 amino acids: CASSSDYNEQFF. The CDR3, as DNA: TGCGCCAGCAGCTCGGACTACAATGAGCAGTTCTTC.

This clone was counted ten times or more. The rearrangement joins TRBV23-1 to TRBJ2-1, with 7 bases fitting TRBD2. TRBV23-1 is labeled an ORF, and its function is uncertain. The CDR3 runs to 16 residues. V was clipped by 3 bases and J by 6 bases; unmatched bases: 11. The CDR3 DNA follows: TGCGCCAGCAGTCAGGCTAGCGGCTATGTAGGCAATGAGCAGTTCTTC. Amino acids: CASSQASGYVGNEQFF.

This rearrangement joins TRBV28 to TRBJ1-2; 9 nucleotides match TRBD1. Per the germline V gene, CDR1 is MDHEN and CDR2 is SYDVKM. The ends lost 6 bases at V and 7 bases at J; junction bases unmatched: 6. CDR3 length: 13 amino acids. As DNA, the CDR3 is TGTGCCAGCAGACCACAGGGGGCCATTGGCTACACCTTC. As protein: CASRPQGAIGYTF.

A few counts support this clone. The chain joins TRBV15 to TRBJ2-7; 10 bases align to TRBD1. The V gene end was trimmed by 2 bases and the J gene end by 1 base; junction bases not matched to a gene: 5. The CDR3 has 16 amino acids. The germline V gene has CDR1 LNHNV and CDR2 YYDKDF (reference sequence). The CDR3 loop is CATSRQTGGLSYEQYF. The DNA of the CDR3 is TGTGCCACCAGCAGACAGACAGGGGGCCTGTCCTACGAGCAGTACTTC.

A few counts support this clone. The chain is built from TRBV14 and TRBJ2-3, with 9 bases that match TRBD1. In germline, CDR1 is SGHDN, CDR2 FVKESK. The CDR3 totals 18 residues. J was trimmed by 1 base and V by 3 bases; bases with no gene match: 11. CDR3 DNA sequence: TGTGCCAGCAGCCACGACGACTATTGGACAGGGGGCACAGATACGCAGTATTTT. It codes for CASSHDDYWTGGTDTQYF.

The rearrangement joins TRBV2 to TRBJ2-4, with 13 positions matching TRBD2. Per germline, CDR1 SNHLY and CDR2 FYNNEI. V lost 6 bases, J lost 3 bases, and 8 bases stayed unmatched. The CDR3 is made up of 17 amino acids. The CDR3 bases are TGTGCCAGCAGGGGGACTAGCGGGGCCGGCGTCAAAAACATTCAGTACTTC. This codes for CASRGTSGAGVKNIQYF.